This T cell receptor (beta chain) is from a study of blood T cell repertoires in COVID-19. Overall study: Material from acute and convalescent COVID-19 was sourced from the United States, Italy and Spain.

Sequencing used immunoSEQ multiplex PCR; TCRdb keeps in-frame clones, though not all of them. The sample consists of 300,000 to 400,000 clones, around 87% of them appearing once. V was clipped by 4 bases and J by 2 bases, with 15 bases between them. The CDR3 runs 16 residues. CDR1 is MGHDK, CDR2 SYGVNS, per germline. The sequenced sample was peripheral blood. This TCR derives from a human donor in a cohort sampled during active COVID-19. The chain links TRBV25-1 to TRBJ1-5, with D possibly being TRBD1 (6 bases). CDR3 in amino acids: CASSAPGHVGNQPQHF. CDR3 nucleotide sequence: TGTGCCAGCAGTGCACCGGGACATGTAGGCAATCAGCCCCAGCATTTT.